This passage covers 8 T cell receptor beta chains from one sample sequenced in a study of blood T cell repertoires in COVID-19. TCRdb keeps only in-frame clones here, not all; method: immunoSEQ multiplex PCR. This sample has about 280,000 clones, with 88% found just once. The sequenced material came from peripheral blood. These receptor sequences come from a man aged 18 to 35 with active or convalescent COVID-19.

V gene TRBV24-1 combines with J gene TRBJ2-7, with D perhaps matching TRBD1 (8 bases). CDR1 KGHDR and CDR2 SFDVKD come from the germline V gene. There are 15 residues in the CDR3. Trimming stripped 4 bases from V and 2 bases from J, with 14 bases between. In DNA, the CDR3 is TGTGCCACCAGTGACCTACAGGGGGGGGCCTACGAGCAGTACTTC. Translating gives CATSDLQGGAYEQYF.

A single count supports this clone. The chain combines TRBV9 with TRBJ1-1, with a tentative D call TRBD1 (6 bases). This CDR3 region has 15 residues. Trimming removed 3 bases from V and 5 bases from J, with 17 bases in between. The germline CDR1 and CDR2 sequences are SGDLS and YYNGEE. The CDR3 protein is CASSEGGGRPTEAFF. In DNA, the CDR3 is TGTGCCAGCAGCGAGGGGGGAGGGAGACCTACTGAAGCTTTCTTT.

V and J are TRBV7-2 and TRBJ1-1, with D tentatively TRBD1 (6 bases). Trimming removed 3 bases at V and 0 bases at J, with 8 bases between. This CDR3 region has 14 residues. Germline CDR1 reads SGHTA; CDR2 reads FQGNSA. In DNA, the CDR3 is TGTGCCAGCAGCTTTCGGACAGTGAACACTGAAGCTTTCTTT. Amino acid sequence: CASSFRTVNTEAFF.

A few counts support this clone. The rearrangement joins TRBV20-1 to TRBJ1-4; 7 bases align to TRBD1. The CDR3 is 11 amino acids. Per the germline V gene, CDR1 is DFQATT and CDR2 is SNEGSKA (reference sequence). The ends lost 5 bases at V and 15 bases at J; junction bases unmatched: 9. The CDR3 sequence: CSAAGPTGVFF. The CDR3 DNA is TGCAGTGCTGCCGGCCCTACAGGGGTGTTTTTT.

The chain combines TRBV9 with TRBJ1-2; TRBD1 matches at 8 bases. The CDR3 runs 14 residues. The trim removed 3 bases at V and 5 bases at J, leaving 6 bases unmatched. The germline gives CDR1 SGDLS, CDR2 YYNGEE. CDR3 sequence reads: CASSDQGAYYGYTF. The CDR3 DNA follows: TGTGCCAGCAGCGACCAGGGGGCTTATTATGGCTACACCTTC.

The J gene is TRBJ2-7, the V gene TRBV27, with D perhaps matching TRBD1 (5 bases). The V and J ends lost 6 bases and 1 base respectively, with 16 bases between them. The CDR3 contains 15 residues. CDR1 and CDR2 (germline): MNHEY, SMNVEV (reference sequence). The CDR3 is CASRRTTVLSYEQYF. The CDR3 DNA reads TGTGCCAGCAGACGTACGACAGTGTTATCCTACGAGCAGTACTTC.

The rearrangement joins TRBV7-9 to TRBJ1-2, with D possibly being TRBD1 (5 bases). CDR3 length: 12 residues. V shed 5 bases and J shed 8 bases, with 12 bases lying between them. Germline V CDR1 and CDR2: SEHNR, FQNEAQ (reference sequence). The CDR3 DNA reads as TGTGCCAGCAGCGCCGGGGACTTCGGCTACACCTTC. Translation: CASSAGDFGYTF.

This sequence joins TRBV7-8 and TRBJ1-5; 8 bases map to TRBD1. V lost 3 bases to trimming and J lost 7 bases; unmatched junction nucleotides: 8. Germline V gives CDR1 SGHVS, CDR2 FQNEAQ. CDR3 length equals 15 residues. DNA of the CDR3: TGTGCCAGCAGCTTTAAAGACAGGGGAAGACAGCCCCAGCATTTT. It is translated as CASSFKDRGRQPQHF.